The 17 T cell receptor beta chains listed next were all sequenced from one sample in a study of cytomegalovirus exposure and HLA in healthy donors. With 60 Vbeta and 13 Jbeta primers, the PCR was carried out. Libraries were prepared by immunoSEQ multiplex PCR; TCRdb keeps only in-frame clonotypes and omits some of them. Among under 250,000 clones listed, around 80% were seen once. What was sequenced was PBMCs. The receptor set was obtained from a middle-aged man in good health and CMV-seronegative.

A single count supports this clone. The chain joins TRBV19 to TRBJ2-1; 7 bases align to TRBD2. The V gene's germline CDR1 is LNHDA and CDR2 SQIVND (reference sequence). V shed 7 bases, J shed 3 bases, and the junction held 6 bases outside the gene matches. The CDR3 runs to 14 residues. The CDR3 bases are TGTGCCAGTAAAGTGTCTAGCGGCTACAATGAGCAGTTCTTC. This gives the protein CASKVSSGYNEQFF.

This chain uses TRBV7-3 with TRBJ2-7; TRBD1 matches at 9 bases. There are 15 residues in the CDR3. Germline CDR1 SGHTA, CDR2 FQGTGA. The V and J ends lost 5 bases and 0 bases, in that order; junction bases with no gene match: 5. The CDR3 region is CASSPGTGNSYEQYF. Here the CDR3 DNA reads TGTGCCAGCAGCCCCGGGACAGGGAACTCCTACGAGCAGTACTTC. The whole variable domain, remainder taken from reference TRBV7-3 and TRBJ2-7, is GAGVSQTPSNKVTEKGKYVELRCDPISGHTALYWYRQSLGQGPEFLIYFQGTGAADDSGLPNDRFFAVRPEGSVSTLKIQRTERGDSAVYLCASSPGTGNSYEQYFGPGTRLTVT.

Written as DNA, the CDR3 is TGTGCCAGCAAACGGACAGCCTCAAACTATGGCTACACCTTC. This sequence encodes CASKRTASNYGYTF. The gene calls are TRBV2 and TRBJ1-2; TRBD1 might be the D (6 bases). This CDR3 is built from 14 residues. Trimming took off 7 bases at V and 2 bases at J, with 14 bases between the two ends. Germline V CDR1 and CDR2: SNHLY, FYNNEI.

In this sample, this clone turned up a few times. This chain's CDR3 is CASSFRDRGLYEQFF. The CDR3 DNA sequence: TGCGCCAGCAGCTTCCGGGACAGGGGGCTATATGAGCAGTTCTTC. The rearrangement uses TRBV5-1 and TRBJ2-1; 12 bases map to TRBD1. J gave up 8 bases and V 2 bases, and 5 bases lay outside the gene matches. The CDR3 runs to 15 residues. Germline CDR1 SGHRS, CDR2 YFSETQ.

CDR3 sequence (DNA): TGCAGCGTTGATTGGGGGACTAGCGGAGATACGCAGTATTTT. Its translation: CSVDWGTSGDTQYF. The V call is TRBV29-1, the J call TRBJ2-3, with 11 bases fitting TRBD2. CDR3 length equals 14 residues. Germline V lookup: CDR1 SQVTM, CDR2 ANQGSEA. Unmatched junction bases numbered 4, after V lost 3 bases and J lost 5 bases.

The gene calls are TRBV2 and TRBJ2-7; D is undetermined. The CDR3 sequence is 13 residues long. Germline V gene data show CDR1 as SNHLY and CDR2 as FYNNEI. With 4 bases removed from V and 5 bases from J, the gap between germline ends came to 12 bases. The chain's CDR3 is CASSGGRSDEQYF. The CDR3 DNA sequence: TGTGCCAGCAGTGGAGGCCGTTCGGACGAGCAGTACTTC.

The chain recombines TRBV7-3 with TRBJ1-1; tentative D call: TRBD1 (5 bases). V was trimmed by 2 bases and J by 4 bases, leaving 11 bases between them. This CDR3 is built from 14 residues. Germline values: CDR1 SGHTA, CDR2 FQGTGA. CDR3: CASSLAGLGTEAFF. The CDR3 DNA reads as TGTGCCAGCAGCTTAGCAGGGCTCGGCACTGAAGCTTTCTTT.

This clone showed up just a few times. This rearrangement joins TRBV7-9 to TRBJ1-4, with a tentative D call TRBD1 (5 bases). Between the trimmed V and J ends, which lost 5 bases and 6 bases, there was a span of 22 bases. The CDR3 runs 17 residues. Germline V gene data show CDR1 as SEHNR and CDR2 as FQNEAQ (reference sequence). The CDR3 DNA follows: TGTGCCAGCAGCCGAACCGTTGGGGCAGCCTTTTATGAAAAACTGTTTTTT. Residues: CASSRTVGAAFYEKLFF.

The chain combines TRBV7-9 with TRBJ1-2; a possible D gene is TRBD1 (6 bases). CDR3 length equals 17 residues. The germline V gene has CDR1 SEHNR and CDR2 FQNEAQ (reference sequence). V was shortened by 5 bases and J by 0 bases, with 19 bases between the two germline ends. The chain's CDR3 is CASSPRWGQGTNYGYTF. In nucleotides, the CDR3 is TGTGCCAGCAGCCCGCGTTGGGGGCAGGGAACTAACTATGGCTACACCTTC. The complete variable domain, with remaining parts taken from reference TRBV7-9 and TRBJ1-2, reads DTGVSQNPRHKITKRGQNVTFRCDPISEHNRLYWYRQTLGQGPEFLTYFQNEAQLEKSRLLSDRFSAERPKGSFSTLEIQRTEQGDSAMYLCASSPRWGQGTNYGYTFGSGTRLTVV.

The chain joins TRBV6-1 to TRBJ1-6; a weak D match, TRBD1 (6 bases). CDR1 is MNHNS and CDR2 is SASEGT in the germline V gene. V was trimmed by 8 bases and J by 7 bases, leaving 18 bases between them. CDR3 length equals 15 residues. Here the CDR3 reads CASRAGDIGNSPLHF. The CDR3 bases are TGTGCCAGCCGCGCAGGGGACATTGGAAATTCACCCCTCCACTTT.

This chain joins TRBV4-1 and TRBJ1-1, with D uncertain. The CDR3 covers 14 residues. V was pared by 0 bases and J by 5 bases, with 10 bases between. The V gene's germline CDR1 is MGHRA and CDR2 YSYEKL. The CDR3 sequence: CASSQDHGFTEAFF. The CDR3 nucleotides are TGCGCCAGCAGCCAAGATCACGGGTTTACTGAAGCTTTCTTT.

The V call is TRBV28, the J call TRBJ1-4; tentative D call: TRBD1 (6 bases). The CDR3 is made up of 16 amino acids. With 2 bases removed from V and 0 bases from J, the gap between germline ends came to 10 bases. Looked up from germline, CDR1 is MDHEN and CDR2 is SYDVKM. The CDR3: CASSLGGSATNEKLFF. CDR3 nucleotides: TGTGCCAGCAGTTTAGGGGGCTCTGCAACTAATGAAAAACTGTTTTTT.

The DNA for the CDR3 is TGTGCCAGCTACAGGGCCACGGCCACTGAAGCTTTCTTT. It translates to CASYRATATEAFF. This chain joins TRBV28 and TRBJ1-1; D may be TRBD1 (6 bases). V lost 8 bases and J 4 bases, leaving 14 bases between the germline ends. Germline-derived CDR1 and CDR2 are MDHEN and SYDVKM. The CDR3 has 13 amino acids.

The gene calls are TRBV4-1 and TRBJ2-7; D might be TRBD1 (5 bases). V was shortened by 2 bases and J by 6 bases, with 14 bases between the two germline ends. CDR3 size: 14 residues. From germline, CDR1 is MGHRA and CDR2 YSYEKL. This CDR3 is CASSQRQWGVEQYF. CDR3 nucleotides: TGCGCCAGCAGCCAAAGACAGTGGGGCGTCGAGCAGTACTTC.

The chain is built from TRBV29-1 and TRBJ2-5, with 10 bases identical to TRBD1. Germline V gene data show CDR1 as SQVTM and CDR2 as ANQGSEA. V shed 5 bases and J 5 bases; nucleotides not matched to a gene: 8. The CDR3 spans 14 residues. The chain's CDR3 is CSVSGTGVLETQYF. CDR3 in DNA: TGCAGCGTTTCCGGGACAGGGGTATTGGAGACCCAGTACTTC. The whole variable domain, filled in from reference TRBV29-1 and TRBJ2-5, reads SAVISQKPSRDICQRGTSLTIQCQVDSQVTMMFWYRQQPGQSLTLIATANQGSEATYESGFVIDKFPISRPNLTFSTLTVSNMSPEDSSIYLCSVSGTGVLETQYFGPGTRLLVL.

The chain recombines TRBV4-2 with TRBJ2-5; TRBD1 might be the D (5 bases). Trimming took 1 base from V and 5 from J, leaving 11 bases between them. The CDR3 extends over 14 amino acids. Germline CDR1 LGHNA, CDR2 YNFKEQ. The CDR3 nucleotides are TGTGCCAGCAGCCAAGTAGGGGTAGGGGAGACCCAGTACTTC. It translates to CASSQVGVGETQYF.

V gene TRBV25-1 combines with J gene TRBJ2-7; D gene ambiguous. V gave up 6 bases and J gave up 3 bases, with 3 bases separating them. CDR3 length equals 10 residues. Germline values: CDR1 MGHDK, CDR2 SYGVNS. The CDR3 reads CASSSYEQYF. DNA for the CDR3: TGTGCCAGCAGCAGCTACGAGCAGTACTTC.